These 11 T cell receptor beta chains originate from one sample sequenced in a study of blood T cell repertoires in COVID-19 (dated by TCRdb to between 2020 and 2021). Library method: the immunoSEQ multiplex PCR assay. TCRdb took this table from immuneACCESS and kept in-frame rearrangements with V and J called. Such tables lack part of the clones; where checked against another copy, unresolved V genes explain under half of the gap, and the rest is unexplained. For this sample there are over 45,000 clones; 80% to 85% appear just once. The biggest ten clones account for 1.9% of the sample. Source material: peripheral blood. These TCRs come from an older woman with acute or convalescent COVID-19.

In nucleotides, the CDR3 is TGTGCCAGCAGCTTAGCCTTAGCCACTGAAGCTTTCTTT. Translating gives CASSLALATEAFF. The chain has TRBV7-2 and TRBJ1-1; D uncertain. Germline assignment: CDR1 SGHTA and CDR2 FQGNSA. This CDR3 contains 13 residues. Deletions cut 0 bases from V and 4 bases from J, with 6 bases between.

This chain links TRBV5-8 with TRBJ2-7; perhaps TRBD2 as D (6 bases). Germline CDR1 and CDR2: SGHTS and YDEGEE. The V gene lost 4 bases and the J gene lost 4 bases, with 18 bases spanning the gap. This CDR3 comprises 15 residues. The CDR3 region has the DNA TGTGCCAGCAGCCCTCGGGGGACCTTCCGATACGAGCAGTACTTC. This encodes CASSPRGTFRYEQYF.

The V gene is TRBV7-9, the J gene TRBJ1-1; D possibly corresponds to TRBD1 (5 bases). The V and J ends lost 3 bases and 1 base respectively, with 9 bases between them. Germline CDR1 SEHNR, CDR2 FQNEAQ (reference sequence). The CDR3 is 14 residues long. CDR3 amino acids: CASSLNQGNTEAFF. The CDR3 DNA sequence: TGTGCCAGCAGCTTGAATCAGGGGAACACTGAAGCTTTCTTT.

This clone was detected once. The V and J genes are TRBV11-2 and TRBJ2-7; unclear D gene. The CDR3 spans 13 residues. Between the trimmed V and J ends, which lost 6 bases and 2 bases, there was a span of 11 bases. CDR1 and CDR2 (germline): SGHAT, FQNNGV. CDR3 in DNA: TGTGCCAGCAGACTTGTCCGCGCCTACGAGCAGTACTTC. Translation gives CASRLVRAYEQYF.

The rearrangement links TRBV3-1 (or the pseudogene TRBV3-2) to TRBJ1-1, with no clear D. Trimming cost V 2 bases and J 7 bases, with 8 bases left between them. The CDR3 runs 12 residues. Germline-derived CDR1 and CDR2 are LGHDT and YNNKEL (reference sequence). The CDR3 here is CASSQLTGEAFF. For the CDR3, the DNA is TGTGCCAGCAGCCAACTCACCGGTGAAGCTTTCTTT.

The chain is built from TRBV30 and TRBJ1-1; D unclear. The length of the CDR3 is 13 residues. V was cut by 4 bases and J by 0 bases, with 9 bases left in between. Germline CDR1 and CDR2: GTSNPN and SVGIG (reference sequence). CDR3 in DNA: TGTGCCTGGATGAGGCTAGTGAACACTGAAGCTTTCTTT. It yields the protein CAWMRLVNTEAFF.

The J gene is TRBJ1-1, the V gene TRBV5-1, with 8 bases aligning to TRBD1. Germline assignment: CDR1 SGHRS and CDR2 YFSETQ. The CDR3 consists of 16 residues. The trim removed 2 bases at V and 6 bases at J, leaving 12 bases unmatched. CDR3 residues: CASSLGSGTGYSEAFF. CDR3 DNA sequence: TGCGCCAGCAGCTTAGGCTCCGGGACAGGCTATTCTGAAGCTTTCTTT.

The chain is built from TRBV28 and TRBJ1-1; no reliable D call. V lost 5 bases and J 3 bases, leaving 16 bases between the germline ends. This CDR3 region has 15 residues. From germline, CDR1 is MDHEN and CDR2 SYDVKM. The CDR3 region has the DNA TGTGCCAGCAGTCTCCCGCCGCCGGGTGACACTGAAGCTTTCTTT. As protein: CASSLPPPGDTEAFF.

The CDR3 region is CASSLLGQGADGYTF. As DNA, the CDR3 is TGTGCCAGCAGCCTATTGGGCCAGGGGGCGGATGGCTACACCTTC. V and J are TRBV5-8 and TRBJ1-2; 8 positions match TRBD1. V gave up 4 bases and J gave up 6 bases; unmatched junction bases: 11. CDR3 length: 15 amino acids. Germline V gene data show CDR1 as SGHTS and CDR2 as YDEGEE.

The chain has TRBV6-5 and TRBJ2-7; TRBD1 matches at 7 bases. The junction had 13 bases not matched to a gene; V was cut back by 10 bases and J by 4 bases. This CDR3 contains 14 residues. CDR1 is MNHEY and CDR2 is SVGAGI in the germline V gene. As DNA, the CDR3 is TGTGCCACCGCTAAAGGGGGCAGGATTTACGAGCAGTACTTC. Its protein is CATAKGGRIYEQYF.

The rearrangement links TRBV12-2 to TRBJ2-5; the table's D call TRBD2 went unverified against the DNA. TRBV12-2 is termed a pseudogene. This CDR3 comprises 15 residues. The CDR3 nucleotides read TGTGCAAGTCGCTTAGGAAGCGGGGGCCAAGAGACCCAGTACTTC. As protein: CASRLGSGGQETQYF.